This TCR beta chain stems from a study of shared clonotypes between healthy human individuals (TCRdb year 2020). The study in broad terms: Three men and a couple of women, aged 18 to 49 years, made up the cohort. For each donor, three plates each were used for CD4 naive and CD4 memory, two plates were used for CD8 naive, and one plate was used for CD8 memory. The study deeply sequenced blood TCR repertoires of five healthy adults to estimate repertoire size and the extent of clonotype sharing between individuals. Different laboratories and diverse techniques were used to prepare libraries and sequence TCR repertoires, to increase sequencing depth and limit assay-specific biases. Per donor, leukapheresis produced somewhere between about 0.85 and 8.9 billion PBMCs.

For this chain, trimming is 1 base at the V end and 7 bases at the J end, and the number of junction bases without a gene match is 7. Including cysteine and phenylalanine, the CDR3 has 15 amino acids. Kept here is only the CDR3 DNA, which spans 45 bases and is read in frame from base 1. The germline V gene (reference sequence) sets CDR1 to SGHAT and CDR2 to FQDESV. TCR CDR3 regions were amplified from genomic DNA by multiplex PCR using the deep immunoSEQ assay. Genomic DNA extracted from each cell subset was distributed evenly over all wells of several immunoSEQ 96-well plates, and each plate served as one replicate. For sorted subsets, each replicate PCR was loaded with 200 ng genomic DNA, equivalent to about 33,000 T cell genomes. Purified libraries were quantified with a Qubit 3.0 fluorometer, sized on a Bioanalyzer 2100, and re-quantified with the KAPA Library Quantification kit. Each immunoSEQ 96-well plate was sequenced on its own single-read 150-cycle Illumina NextSeq 550 flow cell. The original pipeline was this. Because only junctional sequences without quality scores were contained in the immunoSEQ output, filtering matching that applied to full-length reads could not be performed. Sequences were annotated with PyIR, a Python wrapper for IgBLAST v1.9, using IMGT germline references to assign V/J genes and CDR3. Reads were filtered out if the reads had weak V/J assignments (E-value above 1e-6), no CDR3, stop codons, out-of-frame junctions, or ambiguous translated residues. V3J clonotypes were defined as sequences sharing an identical inferred V gene, J gene, and CDR3 amino acid sequence. The percentage overlap between two repertoires was calculated by dividing the number of shared unique clonotypes by the size of the smaller repertoire. Repertoire richness was assessed with RTK rarefaction, the Chao1 estimator, and Recon v2.1 estimates of unobserved clonotypes. For all TCRbeta clonotypes obtained by the gDNA method from several donors, generation probabilities were computed with OLGA. In its TCRdb copy, this immuneACCESS table keeps in-frame sequences only and misses some clones. Where compared with another copy, unresolved V genes explain less than half of these, and the others have no known cause. The V and J calls and clone size were taken over from that table, and D and trimming were inferred from the DNA. The sample table contains around 1,900,000 clones; only one count was recorded for about 93% of them. The top ten clones comprise 1.5% to 2% of the sample.

CD8 naive samples were CD45RO-negative cells positively selected for CCR7, giving a CD45RA+CCR7+ population that excluded TemRA cells. The donors were healthy, HIV-negative adults who had no recently reported acute infections or vaccinations. Every donor was a Caucasian adult living in Nashville, Tennessee, USA. Blood was obtained by leukapheresis, after which PBMCs were separated by Ficoll-Histopaque density gradient centrifugation and cryopreserved in liquid nitrogen vapor phase. Analytical flow cytometry was used to check the purity and quantity of each magnetically sorted T cell population. From each sorted fraction, genomic DNA was isolated and quantified by UV absorbance on a Nanodrop 2000c. Points on this clone: There is no known antigen for this receptor. Per-base qualities were not stored, and no clone one base away is much larger.

Overall study results and their limits: Sharing across a few donors was observed for about 5% of naive CD4, around 3.5% of naive CD8, 2.3% of memory CD4, and roughly 0.4% of memory CD8 clonotypes. The genetic and exposure-history diversity represented was limited by the small number of donors. Rarefaction of sorted-subset datasets indicated incomplete sequencing despite the large sequencing depth. Sampling was restricted to blood, and TCR repertoires in tissue are likely to differ from TCR repertoires in blood. Higher generation probabilities were observed for clonotypes shared by all four sorted-subset donors than for non-shared clonotypes. Estimated clonotype richness was generally larger for naive than for memory subsets. Pairwise subsampling led to the expectation that sequencing depth would affect the degree of clonotype sharing among donors.

The chain couples TRBV11-1 to TRBJ2-7; 10 middle bases align to TRBD2. The sample taken for sequencing was naive CD8+ T cells from PBMCs. Sample cell subset or site, as interpreted from the label and publication: CD45RA+CCR7+. This clonotype was obtained from a man aged 18-30 years in good health. Some clones in this sample may be carry-over from other donors' samples. The DNA sequence is TGTGCCAGCAGCTTAGAACTAGCGGGAATTGTTGAGCAGTACTTC. This codes for CASSLELAGIVEQYF.